The 25 T cell receptor beta chains presented below share a single source sample, sequenced in a study of T-cell memory formation after mild COVID-19 (TCRdb year 2021). The library was obtained by 5' RACE. The listed sequencing device is Illumina NovaSeq 6000. TCRdb trimmed the raw reads at Q25, called clones with MiXCR and kept productive beta chains. Rows are combined by CDR3 protein, so each entry shows the most common genes and DNA. Present in this sample are roughly 350,000 distinct CDR3 sequences, roughly 21% of which were seen just once. The ten top clones hold around 12% of the sample. Sequencing used PBMCs or a T cell subset sorted from them (not recorded which). Receptors originate from an adult woman who had mild COVID-19 (a few samples of this study predate the infection). The sample titles of this study are shuffled in the database, so cell type and time point are left out; the donor was told from shared clones.

CDR3 nucleotide sequence: TGTGCCAGCTCGTATAGGAGGACAGGCTACGAGCAGTACTTC. This sequence encodes CASSYRRTGYEQYF. V is TRBV27 and J is TRBJ2-7; the match to TRBD1 covers 7 bases. CDR3 length equals 14 residues. Per the germline V gene, CDR1 is MNHEY and CDR2 is SMNVEV (reference sequence). With 8 bases clipped from V and 3 bases from J, the junction kept 10 bases outside the gene matches.

The chain joins TRBV12-3 or TRBV12-4 to TRBJ1-1, with 7 bases lining up with TRBD1. J gave up 5 bases and V 2 bases, and 5 bases lay outside the gene matches. The CDR3 contains 14 residues. The CDR3 here is CASSLRQGGTEAFF. CDR3 coding DNA: TGTGCCAGCAGTTTAAGACAGGGAGGAACTGAAGCTTTCTTT.

V gene TRBV7-9 combines with J gene TRBJ2-1, with TRBD2 matching over 8 bases. V was clipped by 1 base and J by 6 bases; unmatched bases: 8. The CDR3 has 16 amino acids. CDR1 and CDR2 (germline): SEHNR, FQNEAQ (reference sequence). CDR3 in DNA: TGTGCCAGCAGCTTAGAGGAAGCGGGAGTAGGCAATGAGCAGTTCTTC. This translates into CASSLEEAGVGNEQFF. Filled out from reference TRBV7-9 and TRBJ2-1, the complete variable domain reads DTGVSQNPRHKITKRGQNVTFRCDPISEHNRLYWYRQTLGQGPEFLTYFQNEAQLEKSRLLSDRFSAERPKGSFSTLEIQRTEQGDSAMYLCASSLEEAGVGNEQFFGPGTRLTVL.

This clonotype has a count of ten or more. The chain uses TRBV29-1 and TRBJ2-4; TRBD1 might be the D (6 bases). The germline V gene has CDR1 SQVTM and CDR2 ANQGSEA. The ends were cut back, 7 bases at V and 5 bases at J, with 15 bases in the middle. This CDR3 is built from 13 residues. The CDR3 is CSAATGTENIQYF. The DNA for the CDR3 is TGCAGCGCTGCGACAGGAACCGAAAACATTCAGTACTTC.

CDR3 loop: CASRWRTNSPLHF. The DNA for the CDR3 is TGTGCCAGCAGATGGAGGACGAATTCACCCCTCCACTTT. The chain is built from TRBV7-2 and TRBJ1-6; D is undetermined. The V end lost 6 bases, the J end lost 7 bases, and 10 bases lay between the germline ends. The germline CDR1 and CDR2 sequences are SGHTA and FQGNSA. The CDR3 has 13 residues.

The table lists this clonotype with many counts. J is TRBJ1-2 and V is TRBV15; D remains unclear. In germline, CDR1 is LNHNV, CDR2 YYDKDF (reference sequence). The germline V and J ends were trimmed by 1 base and 4 bases, with 16 bases remaining between them. The CDR3 is made up of 16 amino acids. The CDR3 protein is CATSRGAGGGVYGYTF. In DNA form, the CDR3 reads TGTGCCACCAGCAGAGGGGCAGGAGGAGGTGTCTATGGCTACACCTTC. Variable domain in full (rest from reference TRBV15 and TRBJ1-2): DAMVIQNPRYQVTQFGKPVTLSCSQTLNHNVMYWYQQKSSQAPKLLFHYYDKDFNNEADTPDNFQSRRPNTSFCFLDIRSPGLGDTAMYLCATSRGAGGGVYGYTFGSGTRLTVV.

V is TRBV4-3 and J is TRBJ2-5, with 8 bases identical to TRBD1. With 0 bases clipped from V and 5 bases from J, the junction kept 8 bases outside the gene matches. Germline V gene sequence: CDR1 LGHNA, CDR2 YSLEER. The length of the CDR3 is 16 residues. The CDR3 nucleotides read TGCGCCAGCAGCCAAGATCTGGGCAGGGGGCGGGAGACCCAGTACTTC. It translates to CASSQDLGRGRETQYF.

This clonotype was found a few times. This rearrangement joins TRBV24-1 to TRBJ2-3; D possibly matches TRBD1 or TRBD2 (5 bases each). The CDR3 totals 16 residues. Germline CDR1 is KGHDR and CDR2 is SFDVKD. V lost 9 bases to trimming and J lost 5 bases, with 23 bases between them. The CDR3: CATRASPGEGRDTQYF. In DNA, the CDR3 is TGTGCCACCCGCGCCAGCCCTGGTGAGGGGAGAGATACGCAGTATTTT.

The chain employs TRBV4-2 and TRBJ2-7, with TRBD2 matching over 12 bases. Trimming removed 3 bases from V and 5 bases from J; junction bases left unmatched: 11. Germline V gives CDR1 LGHNA, CDR2 YNFKEQ. The CDR3 runs 17 residues. As DNA, the CDR3 is TGTGCCAGCAGCCACATGGCCGGACTAGCGGGACATAACGAGCAGTACTTC. It specifies CASSHMAGLAGHNEQYF.

This clonotype was picked up a small number of times. The genes are TRBV7-2 and TRBJ2-3; D remains ambiguous. This CDR3 is 16 amino acids long. Germline-derived CDR1 and CDR2 are SGHTA and FQGNSA. The V end lost 1 base, the J end lost 6 bases, and 17 bases lay between the germline ends. The CDR3 nucleotides read TGTGCCAGCAGCTTAGGTGCTGGAAGATTTCCGGATACGCAGTATTTT. The encoded protein is CASSLGAGRFPDTQYF.

This clonotype has more than one count but fewer than ten. This sequence joins TRBV4-1 and TRBJ2-7; D is ambiguous. The CDR3 loop spans 15 amino acids. Germline CDR1 reads MGHRA; CDR2 reads YSYEKL. Between the trimmed V and J ends, which lost 6 bases and 7 bases, there was a span of 22 bases. The CDR3 region is CASSAIRDGGHEQYF. The CDR3 DNA reads TGCGCCAGCAGTGCAATAAGAGACGGCGGCCATGAGCAGTACTTC.

This clonotype showed up just a few times. The rearrangement uses TRBV4-2 and TRBJ2-1, with 9 nucleotides matching TRBD2. The CDR3 is made up of 15 amino acids. Trimming removed 1 base from V and 7 bases from J; junction bases left unmatched: 5. Germline-derived CDR1 and CDR2 are LGHNA and YNFKEQ. This chain's CDR3 is CASSQASGRLNEQFF. DNA of the CDR3: TGTGCCAGCAGCCAAGCCAGCGGGAGGTTGAATGAGCAGTTCTTC.

The V gene is TRBV4-2, the J gene TRBJ2-1; 10 bases fit TRBD2. The CDR3 covers 17 residues. V trimming: 0 bases; J trimming: 3 bases; junction bases outside the gene matches: 5. Germline loops: CDR1 LGHNA, CDR2 YNFKEQ. CDR3 region: CASSQDQLAGVYNEQFF. The CDR3 DNA reads TGTGCCAGCAGCCAAGATCAGCTAGCGGGAGTCTACAATGAGCAGTTCTTC.

This clonotype was counted a few times. The chain has TRBV5-1 and TRBJ2-7; no clear D. The germline V gene has CDR1 SGHRS and CDR2 YFSETQ. This CDR3 is built from 11 residues. V lost 0 bases and J 9 bases, leaving 7 bases between the germline ends. The CDR3 sequence is CASSLGLGQYF. DNA for the CDR3: TGCGCCAGCAGCTTGGGGCTTGGGCAGTACTTC.

This clonotype was observed at least ten times. The chain joins TRBV30 to TRBJ2-3; D call uncertain. The V end was cut by 0 bases, the J end by 6 bases, with 10 bases between. Germline lookup yields CDR1 GTSNPN and CDR2 SVGIG (reference sequence). The CDR3 totals 13 residues. CDR3 nucleotides: TGTGCCTGGAGTGTACGTATCAGGGATACGCAGTATTTT. Protein sequence: CAWSVRIRDTQYF.

This clonotype was recorded a few times. This chain joins TRBV11-3 and TRBJ2-5; possibly TRBD2 for D (6 bases). This CDR3 region has 14 residues. The V gene lost 5 bases and the J gene lost 4 bases, with 14 bases spanning the gap. Germline lookup yields CDR1 SGHNT and CDR2 YENEEA. The CDR3 DNA reads TGTGCCAGCAGCCCCACATTCGGGGGAGAGACCCAGTACTTC. It translates to CASSPTFGGETQYF. The entire variable domain, with the rest obtained from reference TRBV11-3 and TRBJ2-5, is as follows: EAGVVQSPRYKIIEKKQPVAFWCNPISGHNTLYWYLQNLGQGPELLIRYENEEAVDDSQLPKDRFSAERLKGVDSTLKIQPAELGDSAVYLCASSPTFGGETQYFGPGTRLLVL.

This clonotype came up a few times. CDR3 sequence reads: CSASLTAYEQYF. For the CDR3, the DNA is TGCAGTGCCTCCCTGACAGCCTACGAGCAGTACTTC. The chain combines TRBV20-1 with TRBJ2-7; D may be TRBD1 (5 bases). This CDR3 has 12 amino acids. CDR1 DFQATT and CDR2 SNEGSKA come from the germline V gene (reference sequence). Between the trimmed V and J ends, which lost 6 bases and 2 bases, there was a span of 11 bases.

This clonotype was seen a few times. The CDR3 reads CASSDNPGQGAFEQFF. For the CDR3, the DNA is TGTGCCAGCAGCGATAATCCGGGACAGGGGGCGTTTGAGCAGTTCTTC. The chain joins TRBV6-5 to TRBJ2-1; TRBD1 matches 12 bases. The trim removed 6 bases at V and 9 bases at J, leaving 12 bases unmatched. Germline V gene data show CDR1 as MNHEY and CDR2 as SVGAGI. CDR3 length: 16 residues.

This chain connects TRBV7-6 to TRBJ2-6; 9 bases are shared with TRBD1. The V and J ends lost 4 bases and 4 bases, in that order; junction bases with no gene match: 8. There are 17 residues in the CDR3. Per germline, CDR1 SGHVS and CDR2 FNYEAQ. As DNA, the CDR3 is TGTGCCAGCAGCTCTGGACAGGGGATGGCCGGGGCCAACGTCCTGACTTTC. It specifies CASSSGQGMAGANVLTF.

V usage is TRBV4-3 and J usage is TRBJ2-1; D may be TRBD2 (6 bases). Germline CDR1 and CDR2: LGHNA and YSLEER. This CDR3 is built from 13 residues. Trimming left V 0 bases short and J 11 bases short, with 11 bases between. The chain's CDR3 is CASSQDLAQQQFF. CDR3 coding DNA: TGCGCCAGCAGCCAAGATCTAGCGCAACAGCAGTTCTTC.

The chain carries TRBV2 and TRBJ1-1; D unresolved. Germline CDR1 and CDR2: SNHLY and FYNNEI. The V gene lost 8 bases and the J gene lost 4 bases, with 11 bases spanning the gap. This CDR3 contains 12 residues. CDR3 residues: CASEERVTEAFF. The CDR3 DNA sequence: TGTGCCAGCGAAGAACGGGTCACTGAAGCTTTCTTT. Full variable domain (outside the CDR3, taken from reference TRBV2 and TRBJ1-1): EPEVTQTPSHQVTQMGQEVILRCVPISNHLYFYWYRQILGQKVEFLVSFYNNEISEKSEIFDDQFSVERPDGSNFTLKIRSTKLEDSAMYFCASEERVTEAFFGQGTRLTVV.

The rearrangement joins TRBV28 to TRBJ1-1; 11 nucleotides line up with TRBD1. V trimming: 5 bases; J trimming: 6 bases; junction bases outside the gene matches: 8. Germline loops: CDR1 MDHEN, CDR2 SYDVKM. The CDR3 is 15 amino acids. The CDR3 DNA reads TGTGCCAGCAGTCCCCCGGGACAGGGGGGCCCTGAAGCTTTCTTT. It specifies CASSPPGQGGPEAFF.

V and J are TRBV7-9 and TRBJ1-2, with TRBD1 matching over 8 bases. This CDR3 is 13 amino acids long. The V segment lost 5 bases and the J segment 7 bases; nucleotides outside the gene matches: 6. The germline gives CDR1 SEHNR, CDR2 FQNEAQ (reference sequence). The CDR3 nucleotides read TGTGCCAGCAGCCCGACAGGGGCCTCTGGCTACACCTTC. Protein: CASSPTGASGYTF.

V usage is TRBV6-2 or TRBV6-3 and J usage is TRBJ2-2; no reliable D call. From germline, CDR1 is MNHEY and CDR2 SVGEGT. The V end lost 5 bases, the J end lost 6 bases, and 10 bases lay between the germline ends. The CDR3 runs to 13 residues. The CDR3 DNA reads as TGTGCCAGCAGTGGTGACTTGCCCGGGGAGCTGTTTTTT. Translation gives CASSGDLPGELFF.

This chain joins TRBV19 and TRBJ1-2; D uncertain. Trimming stripped 10 bases from V and 0 bases from J, with 18 bases between. CDR3 length: 15 residues. Germline V CDR1 and CDR2: LNHDA, SQIVND (reference sequence). In nucleotides, the CDR3 is TGTGCCACTCACCCGACGGGCAGAGCTAACTATGGCTACACCTTC. Protein product: CATHPTGRANYGYTF. Combining the CDR3 with reference TRBV19 and TRBJ1-2 gives the whole variable domain DGGITQSPKYLFRKEGQNVTLSCEQNLNHDAMYWYRQDPGQGLRLIYYSQIVNDFQKGDIAEGYSVSREKKESFPLTVTSAQKNPTAFYLCATHPTGRANYGYTFGSGTRLTVV.